This T cell receptor beta chain emerged from a study of Ad26.COV2.S vaccination and SARS-CoV-2 variants. Overall study context: COV1001, an Ad26.COV2.S trial, supplied this vaccine-arm donor. Into the muscle, Ad26.COV2.S was dosed once or twice, 56 days apart.

General study points: Analyses that measured TCR breadth and depth may have underestimated total T cell responses.

Clones were read by immunoSEQ multiplex PCR, and TCRdb kept only the in-frame ones, dropping some. The sample contains 300,000 to 350,000 clones, approximately 87% of which appear only once. CDR3 length equals 13 residues. The germline V gene encodes CDR1 SNHLY and CDR2 FYNNEI. Trimming left V 1 base short and J 1 base short, with 4 bases between. Remarks on this clone: Its cognate antigen is unknown.

Sample treatment: around 19 received Ad26.COV2.S at low or high dose, single or two shots; five or six received placebo; per-sample allocation not given. Vaccine and placebo recipients were sampled on day 63 after the first injection. A Boston donor was an adult aged 18-55 years. The TCR was taken from a person between 18 and 65 years old who received the Ad26.COV2.S COVID-19 vaccine or a placebo. The specimen was peripheral blood, collected in a trial of Ad26.COV2.S vaccine versus placebo. The chain is built from TRBV2 and TRBJ1-1; D gene uncertain. The CDR3: CASSEGWNTEAFF. CDR3 DNA: TGTGCCAGCAGTGAAGGGTGGAACACTGAAGCTTTCTTT. Variable domain in full (rest from reference TRBV2 and TRBJ1-1): EPEVTQTPSHQVTQMGQEVILRCVPISNHLYFYWYRQILGQKVEFLVSFYNNEISEKSEIFDDQFSVERPDGSNFTLKIRSTKLEDSAMYFCASSEGWNTEAFFGQGTRLTVV.